Sequencing of this T cell receptor (beta chain) was carried out in a study of blood T cells in healthy people across ages. A second PCR of 7 to 11 cycles used a sample-barcoded 5' primer and a J-beta primer mix. Each CDR3 protein is one row after TCRdb ran MiXCR on the 5' RACE reads. The data contain 1.5 million to 2 million distinct CDR3 sequences, less than 50% of them singletons. CDR1 is LGHNA and CDR2 is YSLEER in the germline V gene. Trimming took off 0 bases at V and 5 bases at J, with 16 bases between the two ends. This CDR3 comprises 16 residues. This receptor was taken from a woman in her thirties or forties in good health. The chain couples TRBV4-3 to TRBJ2-5; D perhaps matches TRBD1 (6 bases). Material for sequencing was blood. The CDR3 DNA reads TGCGCCAGCAGCCAAGAAGTTTGGCAGGGGAAGGAGACCCAGTACTTC. It is translated as CASSQEVWQGKETQYF.